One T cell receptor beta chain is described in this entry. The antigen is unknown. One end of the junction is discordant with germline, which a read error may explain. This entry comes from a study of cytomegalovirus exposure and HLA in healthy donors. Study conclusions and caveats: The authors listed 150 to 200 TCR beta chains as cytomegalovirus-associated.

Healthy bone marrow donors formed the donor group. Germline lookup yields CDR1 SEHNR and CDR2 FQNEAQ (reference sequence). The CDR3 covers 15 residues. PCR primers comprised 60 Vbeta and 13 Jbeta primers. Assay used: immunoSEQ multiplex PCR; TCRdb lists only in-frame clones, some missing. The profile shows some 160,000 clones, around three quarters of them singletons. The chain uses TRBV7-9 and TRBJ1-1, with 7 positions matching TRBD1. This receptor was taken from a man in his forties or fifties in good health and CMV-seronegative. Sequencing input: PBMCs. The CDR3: CSSSLTGTANTEAFF. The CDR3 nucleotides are TGTTCCAGCAGCTTAACCGGGACAGCGAACACTGAAGCTTTCTTT.